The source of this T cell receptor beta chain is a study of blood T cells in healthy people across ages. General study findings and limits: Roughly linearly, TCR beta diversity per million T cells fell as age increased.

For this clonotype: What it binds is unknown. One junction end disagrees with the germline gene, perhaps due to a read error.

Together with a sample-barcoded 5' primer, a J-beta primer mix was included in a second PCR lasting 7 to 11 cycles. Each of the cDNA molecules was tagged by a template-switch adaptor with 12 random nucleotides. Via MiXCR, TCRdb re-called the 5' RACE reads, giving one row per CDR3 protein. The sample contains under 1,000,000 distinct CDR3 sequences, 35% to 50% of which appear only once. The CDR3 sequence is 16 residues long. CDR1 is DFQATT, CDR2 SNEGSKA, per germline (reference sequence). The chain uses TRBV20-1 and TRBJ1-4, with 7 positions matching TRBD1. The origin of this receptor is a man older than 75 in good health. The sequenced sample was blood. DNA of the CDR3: TGCAGTGCTAGAGATCCCCGACAGGGAGATAATGAAAAACCGTTTTTT. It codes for CSARDPRQGDNEKPFF.